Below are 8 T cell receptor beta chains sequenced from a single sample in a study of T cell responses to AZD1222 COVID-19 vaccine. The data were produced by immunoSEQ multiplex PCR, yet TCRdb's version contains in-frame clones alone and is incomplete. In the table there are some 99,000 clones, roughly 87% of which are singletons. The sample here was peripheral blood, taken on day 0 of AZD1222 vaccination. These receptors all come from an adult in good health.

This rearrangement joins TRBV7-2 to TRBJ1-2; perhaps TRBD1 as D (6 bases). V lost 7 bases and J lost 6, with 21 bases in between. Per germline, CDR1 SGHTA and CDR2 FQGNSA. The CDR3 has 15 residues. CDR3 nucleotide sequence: TGTGCCAGCACCCCGGGGGCTACTCGCCGGAATGGCTACACCTTC. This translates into CASTPGATRRNGYTF.

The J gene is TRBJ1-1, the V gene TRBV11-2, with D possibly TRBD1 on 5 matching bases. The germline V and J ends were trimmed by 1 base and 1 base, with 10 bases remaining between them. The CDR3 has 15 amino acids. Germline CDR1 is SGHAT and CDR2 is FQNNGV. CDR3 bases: TGTGCCAGCAGCTTAGTGAGGGGTGGGAACACTGAAGCTTTCTTT. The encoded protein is CASSLVRGGNTEAFF.

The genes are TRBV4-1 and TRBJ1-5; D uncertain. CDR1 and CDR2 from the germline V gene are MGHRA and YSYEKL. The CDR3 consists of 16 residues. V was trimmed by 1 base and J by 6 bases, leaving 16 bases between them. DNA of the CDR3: TGCGCCAGCAGCCAAGTTCATGTGGTGTTTGGTCAGCCCCAGCATTTT. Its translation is CASSQVHVVFGQPQHF.

The CDR3 here is CASSLAASSSTDTQYF. In DNA form, the CDR3 reads TGTGCCAGCAGCTTGGCGGCCAGTTCTAGCACAGATACGCAGTATTTT. J is TRBJ2-3 and V is TRBV5-4; D unclear. V lost 0 bases, J lost 0 bases, and 11 bases lay in between. CDR1 SGHNT and CDR2 YYREEE come from the germline V gene (reference sequence). This CDR3 is built from 16 residues.

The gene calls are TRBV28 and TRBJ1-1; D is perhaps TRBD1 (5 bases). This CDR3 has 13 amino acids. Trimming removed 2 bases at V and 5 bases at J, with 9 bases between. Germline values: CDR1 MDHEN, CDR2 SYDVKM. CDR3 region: CASSLQGGTEAFF. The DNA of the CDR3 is TGTGCCAGCAGTTTACAGGGTGGGACTGAAGCTTTCTTT.

DNA of the CDR3: TGCGCCAGCAGCTTACGGACGAGCAGGGGGGCCTACAATGAGCAGTTCTTC. Translation gives CASSLRTSRGAYNEQFF. The chain has TRBV5-1 and TRBJ2-1, with D perhaps TRBD1 (7 bases). This CDR3 is built from 17 residues. Germline loops: CDR1 SGHRS, CDR2 YFSETQ. Trimming removed 2 bases at V and 2 bases at J, with 17 bases between. Based on the CDR3 plus reference TRBV5-1 and TRBJ2-1, the full variable domain is KAGVTQTPRYLIKTRGQQVTLSCSPISGHRSVSWYQQTPGQGLQFLFEYFSETQRNKGNFPGRFSGRQFSNSRSEMNVSTLELGDSALYLCASSLRTSRGAYNEQFFGPGTRLTVL.

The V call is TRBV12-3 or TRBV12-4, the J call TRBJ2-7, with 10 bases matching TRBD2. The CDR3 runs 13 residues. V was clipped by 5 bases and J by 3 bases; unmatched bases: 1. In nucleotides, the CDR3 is TGTGCCAGCAGTCGGACTAGCGGCTACGAGCAGTACTTC. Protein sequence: CASSRTSGYEQYF.

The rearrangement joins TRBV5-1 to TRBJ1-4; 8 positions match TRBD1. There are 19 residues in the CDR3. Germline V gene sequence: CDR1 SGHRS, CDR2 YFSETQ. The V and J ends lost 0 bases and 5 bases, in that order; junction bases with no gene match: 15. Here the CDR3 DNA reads TGCGCCAGCAGCTTGGGCGGCAGGGGGCCCCAACAAAAGAATGAAAAACTGTTTTTT. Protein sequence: CASSLGGRGPQQKNEKLFF. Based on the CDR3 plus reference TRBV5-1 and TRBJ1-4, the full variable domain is KAGVTQTPRYLIKTRGQQVTLSCSPISGHRSVSWYQQTPGQGLQFLFEYFSETQRNKGNFPGRFSGRQFSNSRSEMNVSTLELGDSALYLCASSLGGRGPQQKNEKLFFGSGTQLSVL.